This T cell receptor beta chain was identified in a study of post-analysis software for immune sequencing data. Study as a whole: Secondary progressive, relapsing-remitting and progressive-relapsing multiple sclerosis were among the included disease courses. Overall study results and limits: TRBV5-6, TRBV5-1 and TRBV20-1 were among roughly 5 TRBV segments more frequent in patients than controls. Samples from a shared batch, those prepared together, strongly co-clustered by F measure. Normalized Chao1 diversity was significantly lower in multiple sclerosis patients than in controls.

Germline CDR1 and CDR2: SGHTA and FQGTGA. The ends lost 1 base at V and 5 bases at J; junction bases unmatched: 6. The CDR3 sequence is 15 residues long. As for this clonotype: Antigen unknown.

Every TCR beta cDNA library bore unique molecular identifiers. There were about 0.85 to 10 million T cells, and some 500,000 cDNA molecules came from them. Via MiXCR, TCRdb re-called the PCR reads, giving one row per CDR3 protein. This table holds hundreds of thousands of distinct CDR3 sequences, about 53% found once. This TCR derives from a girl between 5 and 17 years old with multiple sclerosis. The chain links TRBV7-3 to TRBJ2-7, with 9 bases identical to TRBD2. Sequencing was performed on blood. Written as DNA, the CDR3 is TGTGCCAGCAGCTTAATTGGTAGCGGGAGAAACGAGCAGTACTTC. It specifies CASSLIGSGRNEQYF.